This TCR beta chain was found in a study of blood T cell repertoires in COVID-19. Across the study: Researchers got acute and convalescent COVID-19 samples from the United States, Italy and Spain. Nucleic acid was either cDNA or gDNA, and it came from T cells, B-cell-depleted T cells, or PBMCs.

CDR3 length: 14 residues. Trimming left V 6 bases short and J 2 bases short, with 14 bases between. In germline, CDR1 is SNHLY, CDR2 FYNNEI. Original methodology: Scientists estimated how many nucleated cells there were by amplifying reference gene primers. Assay used: immunoSEQ multiplex PCR; TCRdb lists only in-frame clones, some missing. The V and J calls and clone size are taken from that table; D and trimming were inferred from the DNA. The sample has over 300,000 clones; around 89% are singletons. Two negative PCRs, clearance, or symptom resolution characterized the recovered Cohort 3 donors. The specimen sequenced was PBMCs or T cells enriched from blood (not recorded which). The clonotype originates from a woman aged 40 to 50 who had recovered from COVID-19. The chain couples TRBV2 to TRBJ2-7; D unclear. The CDR3 DNA sequence: TGTGCCAGCAGCCCTTCCGTCCTCGCCTACGAGCAGTACTTC. This encodes CASSPSVLAYEQYF.